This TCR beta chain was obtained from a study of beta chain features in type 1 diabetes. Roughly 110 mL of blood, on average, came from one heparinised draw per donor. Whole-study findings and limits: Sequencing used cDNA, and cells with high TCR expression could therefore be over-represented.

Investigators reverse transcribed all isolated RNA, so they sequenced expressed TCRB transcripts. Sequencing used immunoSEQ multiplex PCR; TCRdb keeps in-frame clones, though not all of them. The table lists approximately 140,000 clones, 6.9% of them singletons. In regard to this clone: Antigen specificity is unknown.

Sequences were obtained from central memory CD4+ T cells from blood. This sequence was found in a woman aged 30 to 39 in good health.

Here the CDR3 DNA reads TGTGCCAGCTCACCACTCGGGTCCCTAGCGTTGAGCTCCTACGAGCAGTACTTC. Its translation is CASSPLGSLALSSYEQYF. The chain couples TRBV18 to TRBJ2-7, with D possibly TRBD2 on 6 matching bases. Germline CDR1 reads KGHSH; CDR2 reads LQKENI. The CDR3 contains 18 residues. V was cut by 1 base and J by 0 bases, with 19 bases left in between.